Below, 3 T cell receptor beta chains from the same sample are listed, as sequenced in a study of blood T cell repertoires in COVID-19. Method: immunoSEQ multiplex PCR; TCRdb's copy keeps in-frame clones and lacks some. Of approximately 300,000 clones in the sample, 90% to 95% were seen once. Specimen: PBMCs or T cells enriched from blood (not recorded which). The source of these receptors is a young woman who had been exposed to COVID-19.

The V gene is TRBV11-2, the J gene TRBJ2-5; possibly TRBD1 for D (6 bases). The CDR3 is made up of 14 amino acids. Trimming removed 3 bases from V and 3 bases from J, with 11 bases in between. Germline assignment: CDR1 SGHAT and CDR2 FQNNGV. The CDR3, as DNA: TGTGCCAGCAGCTTTTGGACAGTAAAAGAGACCCAGTACTTC. This gives the protein CASSFWTVKETQYF.

This clone has a handful of counts. The chain carries TRBV10-3 and TRBJ1-2; no clear D. V was shortened by 6 bases and J by 6 bases, with 11 bases between the two germline ends. Germline values: CDR1 ENHRY, CDR2 SYGVKD. This CDR3 has 12 residues. CDR3: CAISGVLNGYTF. The CDR3 DNA follows: TGTGCCATCAGCGGGGTTCTTAATGGCTACACCTTC.

CDR3 nucleotides: TGTGCCAGTAAGAAGGGGCGAGGCTATGGCTACACCTTC. Translating gives CASKKGRGYGYTF. This chain connects TRBV19 to TRBJ1-2; TRBD1 might be the D (5 bases). V lost 7 bases, J lost 4 bases, and 13 bases lay in between. Germline V gene sequence: CDR1 LNHDA, CDR2 SQIVND (reference sequence). The CDR3 has 13 amino acids.